This paragraph reports one T cell receptor (beta chain). Its target is not known. Repertoires were generated with immunoSEQ multiplex PCR, while TCRdb's copy carries only in-frame clones and drops some. The data show 95,000 to 100,000 clones, nearly 95% seen once. These data come from a study of siplizumab effects on memory and regulatory T cells. Germline CDR1 and CDR2: DFQATT and SNEGSKA (reference sequence). This CDR3 has 11 amino acids. Trimming cost V 3 bases and J 2 bases, with 2 bases left between them. Study-level findings and limits: Naive T cells were seemingly more diverse than memory cells, and major contributions to the alloresponse seemed to be made by them. Naive or memory phenotype was unassignable for roughly 75-97% of proliferating CD4+ or CD8+ clones. Under siplizumab, an average about 70% of mappable alloreactive CD4+ clones were Treg-derived, compared with over 25% in controls. Whether proliferating Tregs in siplizumab cultures suppress was not functionally confirmed.

The chain combines TRBV20-1 with TRBJ2-1; D unresolved. Sample: non-Treg CD4+ T cells sorted from blood. The TCR originated in a human donor in good health. CDR3 nucleotides: TGCAGTGCTAGTCCCTACAATGAGCAGTTCTTC. Its protein is CSASPYNEQFF.